Listed below are T cell receptor beta chains from one sample, sequenced in a study of control samples from healthy donors and cancer patients. The protocol was immunoSEQ multiplex PCR, while the TCRdb copy is restricted to in-frame clones and leaves out a portion. This sample has about 59,000 clones, with 92% found just once. Sample: PBMCs. The source is a man in his forties with colorectal cancer. CDR3s include the opening cysteine and the closing phenylalanine or tryptophan. The order of the fields is CDR3 protein, CDR3 DNA, clone size, V gene, J gene, D gene. A D gene is named only where the DNA matches it firmly. Clone size, where shown, is once, few, many, or a class for clones that have expanded.

CDR3 protein: CASRSRQGGNEKLFF
CDR3 DNA: TGTGCCAGCAGAAGCCGACAGGGTGGAAATGAAAAACTGTTTTTT
clone size: NA
V gene: TRBV6-5
J gene: TRBJ1-4
D gene: TRBD1

CDR3 protein: CASSSLDRDWDEQYF
CDR3 DNA: TGTGCCAGTAGTAGCCTGGACAGGGACTGGGACGAGCAGTACTTC
clone size: NA
V gene: TRBV19
J gene: TRBJ2-7
D gene: TRBD1

CDR3 protein: CASSFQTGALLAYEQYF
CDR3 DNA: TGTGCCAGCAGCTTTCAGACCGGGGCTTTGCTGGCATACGAGCAGTACTTC
clone size: NA
V gene: TRBV7-9
J gene: TRBJ2-7
D gene: NA

CDR3 protein: CASSLQGYNSPLHF
CDR3 DNA: TGTGCCAGCAGCTTGCAAGGGTATAATTCACCCCTCCACTTT
clone size: NA
V gene: TRBV5-6
J gene: TRBJ1-6
D gene: NA

CDR3 protein: CASSPEKGQPNYGYTF
CDR3 DNA: TGTGCCAGCAGCCCCGAAAAAGGACAACCTAACTATGGCTACACCTTC
clone size: NA
V gene: TRBV9
J gene: TRBJ1-2
D gene: NA

CDR3 protein: CASSRSTGLAGGGEQYF
CDR3 DNA: TGTGCCAGCAGCCGCTCGACCGGACTAGCGGGGGGAGGGGAGCAGTACTTC
clone size: once
V gene: TRBV3-1/TRBV3-2
J gene: TRBJ2-7
D gene: TRBD2

CDR3 protein: CASRAGGLNTGELFF
CDR3 DNA: TGTGCCAGCAGAGCGGGGGGCCTGAACACCGGGGAGCTGTTTTTT
clone size: once
V gene: TRBV7-2
J gene: TRBJ2-2
D gene: TRBD2

CDR3 protein: CASSQEWGATDTQYF
CDR3 DNA: TGTGCCAGCAGCCAAGAGTGGGGGGCCACAGATACGCAGTATTTT
clone size: NA
V gene: TRBV4-2
J gene: TRBJ2-3
D gene: NA

CDR3 protein: CASGLEGLAGPGSAEQFF
CDR3 DNA: TGTGCTAGTGGTTTGGAAGGACTAGCGGGGCCCGGTTCCGCTGAGCAGTTCTTC
clone size: NA
V gene: TRBV12-5
J gene: TRBJ2-1
D gene: TRBD2

CDR3 protein: CASGDGPPPGELFF
CDR3 DNA: TGTGCTAGTGGTGACGGTCCCCCACCAGGGGAGCTGTTTTTT
clone size: NA
V gene: TRBV12-5
J gene: TRBJ2-2
D gene: NA

CDR3 protein: CASSYPPDRGNQPQHF
CDR3 DNA: TGTGCCAGCAGTTACCCCCCCGACAGGGGCAATCAGCCCCAGCATTTT
clone size: NA
V gene: TRBV6-5
J gene: TRBJ1-5
D gene: TRBD1

CDR3 protein: CAGLRTGQETQYF
CDR3 DNA: TGTGCCGGACTAAGGACAGGTCAAGAGACCCAGTACTTC
clone size: few
V gene: TRBV6-5
J gene: TRBJ2-5
D gene: NA

CDR3 protein: CASSFNRAGANVLTF
CDR3 DNA: TGTGCCAGCAGCTTTAACCGGGCTGGGGCCAACGTCCTGACTTTC
clone size: few
V gene: TRBV5-8
J gene: TRBJ2-6
D gene: NA

CDR3 protein: CASSSLASKDTGELFF
CDR3 DNA: TGTGCCAGCAGCTCGCTGGCTAGCAAGGACACCGGGGAGCTGTTTTTT
clone size: NA
V gene: TRBV5-6
J gene: TRBJ2-2
D gene: NA